The next 31 T cell receptor beta chains were all read from a single sample in a study of T cells in Graves' hyperthyroidism and ophthalmopathy. RNA transcripts gave rise to amplified TCR beta CDR3 regions. In the first-round RT-PCR of the TCR CDR3, the HTBI primer set was used. TCRdb redid the calling of the multiplex PCR reads with MiXCR, one entry per CDR3 protein. This sample has roughly 600,000 distinct CDR3 sequences, with approximately 15% found just once. The source material was blood. Receptors originate from a woman aged 50 to 65 with Graves' ophthalmopathy.

V usage is TRBV11-1 and J usage is TRBJ1-2, with no clear D. The CDR3 runs 16 residues. CDR1 is SGHAT and CDR2 is FQDESV in the germline V gene (reference sequence). Trimming cost V 5 bases and J 8 bases, with 24 bases left between them. CDR3 residues: CASSPSAHDPVKGYTF. The CDR3 DNA sequence: TGTGCCAGCAGCCCCTCAGCTCACGACCCGGTGAAGGGCTACACCTTC.

This clonotype was counted at least ten times. The chain combines TRBV30 with TRBJ2-1; the match to TRBD1 covers 7 bases. Trimming at V came to 2 bases and at J to 6 bases, leaving 16 bases not matched to a gene. There are 17 residues in the CDR3. The germline CDR1 and CDR2 sequences are GTSNPN and SVGIG (reference sequence). Here the CDR3 DNA reads TGTGCCTGGAGTTCGACGGGAACCGGGACAGAAAGCAATGAGCAGTTCTTC. Translated: CAWSSTGTGTESNEQFF.

This clonotype was seen a few times. The rearrangement uses TRBV6-1 and TRBJ2-3, with D hard to call. The CDR3 extends over 11 amino acids. The germline V and J ends were trimmed by 3 bases and 9 bases, with 7 bases remaining between them. From germline, CDR1 is MNHNS and CDR2 SASEGT. The CDR3 region has the DNA TGTGCCAGCAGTGATTTTCTCACGCAGTATTTT. Protein product: CASSDFLTQYF.

The chain uses TRBV5-1 and TRBJ2-7; TRBD1 matches 7 bases. The V and J ends lost 1 base and 1 base, in that order; junction bases with no gene match: 5. Germline V gives CDR1 SGHRS, CDR2 YFSETQ. This CDR3 comprises 15 residues. The CDR3, as DNA: TGCGCCAGCAGCTTGACAGGGGAGAGTTCCTACGAGCAGTACTTC. Its translation is CASSLTGESSYEQYF.

This clonotype was seen a few times. The J gene is TRBJ2-1, the V gene TRBV30; TRBD1 is a possible D gene (6 bases). Trimming cost V 4 bases and J 7 bases, with 20 bases left between them. Germline V CDR1 and CDR2: GTSNPN, SVGIG (reference sequence). CDR3 length equals 15 residues. The chain's CDR3 is CAWTRKQGFGNEQFF. In DNA, the CDR3 is TGTGCCTGGACCCGTAAACAGGGATTTGGGAATGAGCAGTTCTTC.

This clonotype was seen ten or more times. The V call is TRBV20-1, the J call TRBJ2-5, with TRBD2 matching over 12 bases. The CDR3 covers 14 residues. J gave up 3 bases and V 5 bases, and 4 bases lay outside the gene matches. CDR1 and CDR2 from the germline V gene are DFQATT and SNEGSKA (reference sequence). The CDR3 protein is CSARRLAGEETQYF. As DNA, the CDR3 is TGCAGTGCTCGACGACTAGCGGGAGAAGAGACCCAGTACTTC.

This clonotype was observed at least ten times. J is TRBJ2-7 and V is TRBV5-1; D is uncertain. Germline V lookup: CDR1 SGHRS, CDR2 YFSETQ. V gave up 1 base and J gave up 0 bases, with 20 bases separating them. The CDR3 sequence is 18 residues long. This CDR3 is CASSLRPRGQLASYEQYF. CDR3 bases: TGCGCCAGCAGCTTGAGACCCCGCGGCCAATTGGCCTCCTACGAGCAGTACTTC.

This clonotype was observed at least ten times. The rearrangement uses TRBV4-3 and TRBJ2-1; TRBD2 aligns across 9 bases. With 0 bases clipped from V and 3 bases from J, the junction kept 6 bases outside the gene matches. Germline CDR1 reads LGHNA; CDR2 reads YSLEER. The CDR3 loop spans 17 amino acids. The CDR3 nucleotides are TGCGCCAGCAGCCAAGATCTGGCGGGAGGGGTCTACAATGAGCAGTTCTTC. Residues: CASSQDLAGGVYNEQFF.

Notes on this clonotype: A read error is possible here, since a much larger clone lies one base away. The chain uses TRBV7-9 and TRBJ2-7, with TRBD2 matching over 11 bases. CDR3 length: 13 residues. Germline lookup yields CDR1 SEHNR and CDR2 FQNEAQ (reference sequence). The DNA for the CDR3 is TGTGCCAGCAGCACTAGCGGGAGTGACGAGCCGTACTTC. This codes for CASSTSGSDEPYF.

This clonotype was seen at least ten times. This sequence joins TRBV5-1 and TRBJ2-1, with 7 bases aligning to TRBD2. The CDR3 totals 15 residues. Germline V gene lookup returns CDR1 SGHRS and CDR2 YFSETQ. The trim removed 0 bases at V and 5 bases at J, leaving 5 bases unmatched. The CDR3 is CASSLGSGPHNEQFF. Here the CDR3 DNA reads TGCGCCAGCAGCTTGGGTAGCGGGCCACACAATGAGCAGTTCTTC.

Notes on this clonotype: A read error may produce the germline difference seen at one junction end. V usage is TRBV24-1 and J usage is TRBJ2-1; D remains unclear. Germline CDR1 is KGHDR and CDR2 is SFDVKD. This CDR3 region has 15 residues. Here the CDR3 DNA reads TGTGCCACCAGTGATTTGAGGAGCTCCTACAATGAGCGGTTCTTC. It translates to CATSDLRSSYNERFF.

This clonotype was recorded at least ten times. The chain has TRBV13 and TRBJ1-1; D is perhaps TRBD1 (5 bases). Between the trimmed V and J ends, which lost 4 bases and 7 bases, there was a span of 13 bases. Looked up from germline, CDR1 is PRHDT and CDR2 is FYEKMQ (reference sequence). The CDR3 sequence is 13 residues long. The CDR3: CASSSRRGSEAFF. The CDR3 coding sequence is TGTGCCAGCAGCTCGAGGCGGGGCAGTGAAGCTTTCTTT.

This clonotype was recorded many times. The CDR3, as DNA: TGTGCCAGCACCAAACTTCTCCCAGATACGCAGTATTTT. Translating it yields CASTKLLPDTQYF. The chain is built from TRBV12-3 or TRBV12-4 and TRBJ2-3, with D unclear. Trimming pared 7 bases from V and 4 bases from J, leaving 12 bases between. This CDR3 contains 13 residues.

The sample holds many counts of this clonotype. The V call is TRBV6-1, the J call TRBJ2-2; TRBD1 aligns across 9 bases. The V segment lost 2 bases and the J segment 0 bases; nucleotides outside the gene matches: 7. The CDR3 contains 18 residues. Germline CDR1 is MNHNS and CDR2 is SASEGT. The CDR3 here is CASSELGTGWTNTGELFF. The CDR3 DNA is TGTGCCAGCAGTGAATTGGGGACAGGGTGGACGAACACCGGGGAGCTGTTTTTT.

This clonotype was found many times. The V and J genes are TRBV5-1 and TRBJ2-7; 9 positions agree with TRBD1. This CDR3 is 15 amino acids long. Germline trimming cut 3 bases from V and 8 bases from J; bases unmatched to any gene: 12. From germline, CDR1 is SGHRS and CDR2 YFSETQ. The CDR3 DNA reads TGCGCCAGCAGCTCCAGGACAGGGGAGCTTAATAAGCAGTACTTC. Its protein product is CASSSRTGELNKQYF.

The CDR3: CATREARTYQPQHF. The DNA for the CDR3 is TGTGCCACCAGAGAGGCCAGGACTTATCAGCCCCAGCATTTT. This chain links TRBV9 with TRBJ1-5; D is unclear. The germline V and J ends were trimmed by 9 bases and 5 bases, with 18 bases remaining between them. Looked up from germline, CDR1 is SGDLS and CDR2 is YYNGEE. The CDR3 loop spans 14 amino acids.

This clonotype was found many times. This rearrangement joins TRBV28 to TRBJ2-1; 11 positions agree with TRBD2. V lost 6 bases to trimming and J lost 6 bases; unmatched junction nucleotides: 7. In germline, CDR1 is MDHEN, CDR2 SYDVKM. The CDR3 sequence is 15 residues long. The CDR3 nucleotides read TGTGCCAGCAGGAAGGGACTAGCGGAGCTCAATGAGCAGTTCTTC. Protein: CASRKGLAELNEQFF.

The chain links TRBV18 to TRBJ1-2; TRBD1 might be the D (6 bases). Germline CDR1 is KGHSH and CDR2 is LQKENI. Trimming took off 5 bases at V and 6 bases at J, with 13 bases between the two ends. The CDR3 consists of 13 residues. The CDR3 DNA reads TGTGCCAGCTCATTAACAGGGAATGATGGCTACACCTTC. This sequence encodes CASSLTGNDGYTF.

In this sample, this clonotype turned up many times. The V and J genes are TRBV7-3 and TRBJ2-7; D call uncertain. The length of the CDR3 is 12 residues. Germline V gene data show CDR1 as SGHTA and CDR2 as FQGTGA. Deletions cut 0 bases from V and 6 bases from J, with 6 bases between. CDR3 sequence: CASSLTAFEQYF. The CDR3 region has the DNA TGTGCCAGCAGCTTAACAGCTTTCGAGCAGTACTTC. Full variable domain (outside the CDR3, taken from reference TRBV7-3 and TRBJ2-7): GAGVSQTPSNKVTEKGKYVELRCDPISGHTALYWYRQSLGQGPEFLIYFQGTGAADDSGLPNDRFFAVRPEGSVSTLKIQRTERGDSAVYLCASSLTAFEQYFGPGTRLTVT.

This clonotype was counted many times. This chain connects TRBV12-5 to TRBJ1-5; D is unclear. Germline CDR1 and CDR2: LGHNT and FRNRAP. Deletions cut 0 bases from V and 0 bases from J, with 12 bases between. This CDR3 contains 17 residues. The CDR3 DNA reads TGTGCTAGTGGTTTGGTAACCGGCAGGAATAGCAATCAGCCCCAGCATTTT. It encodes CASGLVTGRNSNQPQHF.

The V call is TRBV30, the J call TRBJ2-5, with 7 positions matching TRBD1. The CDR3 is 13 amino acids. V dropped 4 bases and J dropped 5; count of bases not matched to a gene: 7. Germline-derived CDR1 and CDR2 are GTSNPN and SVGIG (reference sequence). The CDR3 DNA follows: TGTGCCTGGAACGCAGGGGGTACGGAGACCCAGTACTTC. Translation gives CAWNAGGTETQYF.

The chain has TRBV6-2 or TRBV6-3 and TRBJ1-4; D ambiguous. The V gene lost 2 bases and the J gene lost 8 bases, with 9 bases spanning the gap. The germline V gene has CDR1 MNHEY and CDR2 SVGEGT. The CDR3 runs 13 residues. The CDR3, as DNA: TGTGCCAGCAGTTACGTGCAGAGGGAAAAACTGTTTTTT. Protein: CASSYVQREKLFF.

The chain has TRBV20-1 and TRBJ2-7; 7 bases line up with TRBD1. The CDR3 totals 14 residues. Germline V gene data show CDR1 as DFQATT and CDR2 as SNEGSKA (reference sequence). CDR3 sequence: CRPHQGGSIYEQYF. CDR3 nucleotide sequence: TGCAGACCCCATCAAGGGGGCTCAATCTACGAGCAGTACTTC.

This chain joins TRBV4-3 and TRBJ1-2; the match to TRBD1 covers 9 bases. CDR1 and CDR2 from the germline V gene are LGHNA and YSLEER. CDR3 length: 18 residues. V dropped 4 bases and J dropped 4; count of bases not matched to a gene: 16. As DNA, the CDR3 is TGCGCCAGCAGCCCCTCGATCTTGGTACAGGGGGCTGGCTATGGCTACACCTTC. Protein: CASSPSILVQGAGYGYTF.

The table lists this clonotype with many counts. The chain is built from TRBV9 and TRBJ1-5; unclear D gene. The length of the CDR3 is 19 residues. V dropped 0 bases and J dropped 0 bases, with 19 bases sitting between them. Germline assignment: CDR1 SGDLS and CDR2 YYNGEE. The CDR3 here is CASSVESPTRIYSNQPQHF. CDR3 sequence (DNA): TGTGCCAGCAGCGTAGAAAGCCCCACCCGGATTTATAGCAATCAGCCCCAGCATTTT.

This clonotype was counted many times. The chain recombines TRBV7-2 with TRBJ2-1; the match to TRBD2 covers 9 bases. Per the germline V gene, CDR1 is SGHTA and CDR2 is FQGNSA. The V and J ends lost 3 bases and 2 bases, in that order; junction bases with no gene match: 17. The CDR3 is 20 amino acids. CDR3 sequence (DNA): TGTGCCAGCAGCTTCCCCATTAGCGGGAGACCAACGGCGGCCTACAATGAGCAGTTCTTC. It encodes CASSFPISGRPTAAYNEQFF.

The chain joins TRBV29-1 to TRBJ2-7; a possible D gene is TRBD2 (7 bases). CDR3 length equals 13 residues. The germline V and J ends were trimmed by 4 bases and 3 bases, with 13 bases remaining between them. Germline CDR1 and CDR2: SQVTM and ANQGSEA. CDR3 residues: CSVAGGFGYEQYF. CDR3 DNA sequence: TGCAGCGTTGCGGGGGGCTTCGGCTACGAGCAGTACTTC.

This clonotype was detected ten times or more. The rearrangement joins TRBV12-3 or TRBV12-4 to TRBJ2-1; possible D gene TRBD2, 6 bases. The germline V and J ends were trimmed by 9 bases and 5 bases, with 20 bases remaining between them. This CDR3 has 15 amino acids. The CDR3 loop reads CASTEAAAGNNEQFF. CDR3 DNA sequence: TGTGCCAGTACAGAAGCGGCCGCGGGGAACAATGAGCAGTTCTTC.

A few counts support this clonotype. A much larger clone sits a single nucleotide away, making a read error possible. The CDR3 coding sequence is TGTGCCGGCAGCCCCAGAAAAGGGGGACGATCCACAGATACGCAGTATTTT. Its protein product is CAGSPRKGGRSTDTQYF. This rearrangement joins TRBV11-3 to TRBJ2-3, with TRBD1 as a possible D gene (6 bases). Germline V gene lookup returns CDR1 SGHNT and CDR2 YENEEA. The CDR3 spans 17 residues. The full variable domain, its missing parts supplied by reference TRBV11-3 and TRBJ2-3, is EAGVVQSPRYKIIEKKQPVAFWCNPISGHNTLYWYLQNLGQGPELLIRYENEEAVDDSQLPKDRFSAERLKGVDSTLKIQPAELGDSAVYLCAGSPRKGGRSTDTQYFGPGTRLTVL.

There are many counts of this clonotype. The chain couples TRBV7-2 to TRBJ1-2; 8 bases map to TRBD1. The CDR3 contains 15 residues. The J segment lost 5 bases and the V segment lost 5 bases, leaving 10 bases of the junction unmatched. Per the germline V gene, CDR1 is SGHTA and CDR2 is FQGNSA. The CDR3: CASSLTRDRNYGYTF. The CDR3 DNA is TGTGCCAGCAGCCTCACCCGGGACAGGAATTATGGCTACACCTTC.

The chain has TRBV5-4 and TRBJ2-3, with 10 bases lining up with TRBD2. Unmatched junction bases numbered 7, after V lost 4 bases and J lost 5 bases. Germline CDR1 SGHNT, CDR2 YYREEE (reference sequence). The CDR3 consists of 15 residues. The CDR3 DNA reads as TGTGCCAGCAGCCCCCGGCTAGCGGGAGAAGATACGCAGTATTTT. As protein: CASSPRLAGEDTQYF. The variable domain in full, completed from reference TRBV5-4 and TRBJ2-3, reads ETGVTQSPTHLIKTRGQQVTLRCSSQSGHNTVSWYQQALGQGPQFIFQYYREEENGRGNFPPRFSGLQFPNYSSELNVNALELDDSALYLCASSPRLAGEDTQYFGPGTRLTVL.